Detailed here is one T cell receptor beta chain. Its target is not known. PCR was performed using 60 Vbeta and 13 Jbeta primers. As handled by the study authors: Later work found approximately 80 million unique TCR beta chains, with some 11 million shared. Method: immunoSEQ multiplex PCR; TCRdb's copy keeps in-frame clones and lacks some. V and J calls and clone size come straight from that table; D and trimming were deduced from the DNA. In the table there are approximately 170,000 clones, 71% of which are singletons. This sample is part of a study of cytomegalovirus exposure and HLA in healthy donors. Study-wide findings and caveats: Per a later analysis, HLA-associated TCR beta chains showed more clonal expansion than other, equally common TCR beta chains.

The CDR3 loop spans 16 amino acids. Germline CDR1 is LNHNV and CDR2 is YYDKDF (reference sequence). V was clipped by 1 base and J by 0 bases; unmatched bases: 2. Sequenced sample: PBMCs. This sequence joins TRBV15 and TRBJ2-3; 9 bases fit TRBD2. The clonotype was recovered from a girl aged 10 to 17 in good health and CMV-seronegative. DNA of the CDR3: TGTGCCACCAGCAGAGGACTAGCGGAGAGCACAGATACGCAGTATTTT. Its translation is CATSRGLAESTDTQYF.